The clone carrying this T cell receptor (beta chain) was recorded at least ten times. Antigen specificity is unknown. The sample is drawn from a study of CD8 T cells in ankylosing spondylitis. Study results and limitations: The study looked at matched synovial fluid samples from ankylosing spondylitis patients. Disease-linked clones were reported to be significantly enriched there. Clones linked to disease, bearing a CD8+ phenotype, were relatively rare in peripheral blood.

Quantitative 5'-RACE with molecular barcodes generated TCR beta libraries. TCRdb used MiXCR to reprocess the 5' RACE reads, holding one entry per CDR3 protein. The sample shows roughly 140,000 distinct CDR3 sequences, under 45% of them seen only once. The CDR3 runs to 14 residues. Looked up from germline, CDR1 is SEHNR and CDR2 is FQNEAQ (reference sequence). Trimming left V 2 bases short and J 5 bases short, with 9 bases between. The sequencing sample was made of synovial fluid, either unsorted or a sorted T cell fraction (not recorded which). The sequence was collected from a male donor with ankylosing spondylitis. This chain links TRBV7-9 with TRBJ1-4, with D maybe TRBD1 (5 bases). CDR3: CASSLSGINEKLFF. For the CDR3, the DNA is TGTGCCAGCAGCTTATCAGGGATAAATGAAAAACTGTTTTTT.